This T cell receptor (beta chain) comes out of a study of blood T cell repertoires in COVID-19. Study summary: T cells, B-cell-depleted T cells, or PBMCs supplied cDNA or gDNA.

Participants had their cohort set by participant-reported clinical history. Using immunoSEQ multiplex PCR, the repertoire was profiled, and TCRdb retains in-frame clones only, with some absent. The sample carries about 220,000 clones, about 91% recorded once. This CDR3 contains 11 residues. Between the trimmed V and J ends, which lost 1 base and 12 bases, there was a span of 9 bases. Sequenced sample: PBMCs or T cells enriched from blood (not recorded which). This TCR came from a woman aged 40 to 50 with acute COVID-19. The V gene is TRBV12-3 or TRBV12-4, the J gene TRBJ1-2; D is undetermined. The CDR3 bases are TGTGCCAGCAGTTTAGAAGGGAGGCACACCTTC. Its translation is CASSLEGRHTF.